This TCR beta chain came from a study of metastatic and nonmetastatic thyroid tumors. Study in general: Repertoire data that came from the blood and tumor or nodule tissue of malignant and benign thyroid patients were compared. Findings of the study overall: When malignant thyroid tumors were compared with benign nodules, TCR beta diversity was reportedly significantly higher in the malignant tumors. This held in both blood and tumor samples.

The V and J ends lost 10 bases and 16 bases, in that order; junction bases with no gene match: 15. This CDR3 spans 12 amino acids. With MiXCR, TCRdb called clones anew from the PCR reads. The data show about 4,600 clones, roughly 18% seen once. None of the patients had undergone any treatment ahead of thyroid surgery. This clone was observed a handful of times. Its antigen remains unidentified. This chain joins TRBV12-3 or TRBV12-4 and TRBJ2-1, with 8 bases fitting TRBD2. Sequenced sample: adjacent normal tissue. This clonotype was sampled from a male donor with papillary thyroid cancer or a benign thyroid nodule (not recorded which). Some clones in this sample may be carry-over from other donors' samples. In DNA, the CDR3 is TGTGCCATCGGGACTAGGCGATCCGGCGGTTTCTTC. Its protein product is CAIGTRRSGGFF.